This T cell receptor beta chain was observed in a study of T cells after posttransplantation cyclophosphamide. Sampled 1 year posttransplant, controls received myeloablative marrow transplants, methotrexate and a calcineurin inhibitor. The protocol was immunoSEQ multiplex PCR, while the TCRdb copy is restricted to in-frame clones and leaves out a portion. Of roughly 16,000 clones listed, 85% are singletons. General study points: TRB clonality was highly associated with recipient CMV seropositivity and reactivation. TRB overlap between skin or GI tissue T cells and blood was limited.

About this clone: As yet, its antigen is unknown.

This sequence originates from a female patient aged 18 to 30 who received an allogeneic stem cell transplant from an unrelated donor, was CMV-positive, and had acute and chronic GVHD. A subset of T cells may come from the graft donor. Material: PBMCs, obtained after allogeneic stem cell transplant with calcineurin inhibitor and methotrexate.

The CDR3 region is CASSLGAGTYNEQFF. The DNA of the CDR3 is TGTGCCAGCAGCTTAGGTGCGGGCACCTACAATGAGCAGTTCTTC. The chain employs TRBV11-3 and TRBJ2-1; perhaps TRBD2 as D (5 bases). The CDR3 length is 15 residues. CDR1 is SGHNT, CDR2 YENEEA, per germline. V lost 1 base to trimming and J lost 2 bases, with 9 bases between them.